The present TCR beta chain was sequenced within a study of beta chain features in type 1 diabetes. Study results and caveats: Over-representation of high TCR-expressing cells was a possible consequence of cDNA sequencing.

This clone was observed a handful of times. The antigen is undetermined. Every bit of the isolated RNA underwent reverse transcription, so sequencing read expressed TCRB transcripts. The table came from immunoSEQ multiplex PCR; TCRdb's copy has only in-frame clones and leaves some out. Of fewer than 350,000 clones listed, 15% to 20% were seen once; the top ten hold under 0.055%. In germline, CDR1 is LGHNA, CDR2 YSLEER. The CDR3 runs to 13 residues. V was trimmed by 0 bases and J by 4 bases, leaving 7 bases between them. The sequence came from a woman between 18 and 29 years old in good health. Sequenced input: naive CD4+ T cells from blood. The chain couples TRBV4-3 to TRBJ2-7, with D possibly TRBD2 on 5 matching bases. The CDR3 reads CASSQDRGYEQYF. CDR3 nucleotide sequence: TGCGCCAGCAGCCAAGATCGGGGATACGAGCAGTACTTC.